The 13 T cell receptor beta chains in this list originate from one sample, sequenced in a study of shared clonotypes between healthy human individuals. TCRdb keeps only in-frame clones here, not all; method: immunoSEQ multiplex PCR. The table has approximately 100,000 clones, under 70% seen once; the top ten hold 24%. The sample taken for sequencing was memory CD8+ T cells sorted from blood. Indicated subset: CD45RO+ cells pooled with CCR7-negative TemRA cells. These receptors were taken from a woman between 25 and 40 years old in good health.

V gene TRBV2 combines with J gene TRBJ1-5; D is perhaps TRBD1 (5 bases). V dropped 5 bases and J dropped 5 bases, with 10 bases sitting between them. There are 13 residues in the CDR3. Germline CDR1 is SNHLY and CDR2 is FYNNEI. CDR3 sequence reads: CASSTWGDQPQHF. The CDR3, as DNA: TGTGCCAGCAGTACATGGGGGGATCAGCCCCAGCATTTT.

The chain recombines TRBV28 with TRBJ1-5, with D maybe TRBD1 (6 bases). Germline CDR1 reads MDHEN; CDR2 reads SYDVKM. The CDR3 has 18 residues. Trimming took 2 bases from V and 6 from J, leaving 23 bases between them. This CDR3 reads CASSLTGTVVRVLQPQHF. As DNA, the CDR3 is TGTGCCAGCAGTTTAACAGGGACGGTTGTACGGGTGCTTCAGCCCCAGCATTTT.

This clone was picked up a small number of times. A junction boundary mismatches the germline segment, possibly from a read error. The rearrangement joins TRBV6-1 to TRBJ2-5, with TRBD2 identical over 10 bases. This CDR3 region has 15 residues. Germline CDR1 and CDR2: MNHNS and SASEGT. The chain's CDR3 is CASNEGSSGSETQYF. The DNA for the CDR3 is TGTGCCAGCAATGAAGGGTCTAGCGGGAGCGAGACCCAGTACTTC.

This sequence joins TRBV5-1 and TRBJ2-2; no firm D call. Germline CDR1 is SGHRS and CDR2 is YFSETQ. V lost 0 bases, J lost 1 base, and 7 bases lay in between. The length of the CDR3 is 15 residues. Here the CDR3 reads CASSLGRQNTGELFF. The CDR3 DNA is TGCGCCAGCAGCTTGGGACGACAGAACACCGGGGAGCTGTTTTTT. The full variable domain, rest sourced from reference TRBV5-1 and TRBJ2-2, is KAGVTQTPRYLIKTRGQQVTLSCSPISGHRSVSWYQQTPGQGLQFLFEYFSETQRNKGNFPGRFSGRQFSNSRSEMNVSTLELGDSALYLCASSLGRQNTGELFFGEGSRLTVL.

This clone was recorded a few times. V usage is TRBV29-1 and J usage is TRBJ1-2, with D possibly TRBD1 on 5 matching bases. The V and J ends lost 3 bases and 2 bases respectively, with 10 bases between them. The CDR3 is 13 residues long. Germline CDR1 reads SQVTM; CDR2 reads ANQGSEA. This CDR3 is CSVDTGSNYGYTF. In DNA, the CDR3 is TGCAGCGTTGATACAGGTTCCAACTATGGCTACACCTTC. The entire variable domain, with the rest obtained from reference TRBV29-1 and TRBJ1-2, is as follows: SAVISQKPSRDICQRGTSLTIQCQVDSQVTMMFWYRQQPGQSLTLIATANQGSEATYESGFVIDKFPISRPNLTFSTLTVSNMSPEDSSIYLCSVDTGSNYGYTFGSGTRLTVV.

CDR3 sequence: CASSPDRGRVMNTEAFF. In DNA, the CDR3 is TGCGCCAGCAGCCCGGACAGGGGGCGAGTTATGAACACTGAAGCTTTCTTT. The chain joins TRBV5-1 to TRBJ1-1, with TRBD1 matching over 11 bases. There are 17 residues in the CDR3. J was trimmed by 0 bases and V by 4 bases; bases with no gene match: 8. Per the germline V gene, CDR1 is SGHRS and CDR2 is YFSETQ.

This clone was seen a few times. V is TRBV11-2 and J is TRBJ2-7; the D gene is possibly TRBD2 (5 bases). Germline assignment: CDR1 SGHAT and CDR2 FQNNGV. The CDR3 has 15 residues. Trimming removed 4 bases from V and 3 bases from J, with 16 bases in between. The CDR3 sequence is CASSWGAPPIYEQYF. CDR3 sequence (DNA): TGTGCCAGCAGCTGGGGAGCCCCTCCTATCTACGAGCAGTACTTC.

V is TRBV6-1 and J is TRBJ2-2; D remains ambiguous. Germline lookup yields CDR1 MNHNS and CDR2 SASEGT. Trimming took off 7 bases at V and 0 bases at J, with 9 bases between the two ends. The CDR3 contains 14 residues. The CDR3 coding sequence is TGTGCCAGCAAGGGATATACGAACACCGGGGAGCTGTTTTTT. This sequence encodes CASKGYTNTGELFF.

This clone was found a few times. The gene calls are TRBV29-1 and TRBJ2-1; 10 bases are shared with TRBD2. CDR3 size: 13 residues. The J segment lost 4 bases and the V segment lost 6 bases, leaving 3 bases of the junction unmatched. Germline V lookup: CDR1 SQVTM, CDR2 ANQGSEA. The CDR3 DNA reads TGCAGCGTCGGGACTAGCGAATACAATGAGCAGTTCTTC. This encodes CSVGTSEYNEQFF.

This clone was observed a few times. The CDR3 loop is CSSKVGREAFF. CDR3 coding DNA: TGCAGCTCAAAAGTAGGTCGTGAAGCTTTCTTT. V is TRBV29-1 and J is TRBJ1-1; no definite D call. Germline CDR1 and CDR2: SQVTM and ANQGSEA. The ends were cut back, 8 bases at V and 7 bases at J, with 14 bases in the middle. The CDR3 has 11 amino acids.

J is TRBJ1-1 and V is TRBV2; 9 bases line up with TRBD1. The V gene end was trimmed by 0 bases and the J gene end by 6 bases; junction bases not matched to a gene: 5. The CDR3 contains 15 residues. Germline assignment: CDR1 SNHLY and CDR2 FYNNEI. In DNA, the CDR3 is TGTGCCAGCAGTGAAGCCGGGACAGGGATCGCTGAAGCTTTCTTT. Protein product: CASSEAGTGIAEAFF.

CDR3 amino acids: CSVVRQGADKKLFF. CDR3 DNA sequence: TGCAGCGTTGTAAGACAGGGGGCGGACAAAAAACTGTTTTTT. The chain employs TRBV29-1 and TRBJ1-4; 10 nucleotides align to TRBD1. There are 14 residues in the CDR3. Per germline, CDR1 SQVTM and CDR2 ANQGSEA. Trimming cost V 4 bases and J 9 bases; bases outside gene matches: 8. The full variable domain, with the rest looked up from reference TRBV29-1 and TRBJ1-4, is SAVISQKPSRDICQRGTSLTIQCQVDSQVTMMFWYRQQPGQSLTLIATANQGSEATYESGFVIDKFPISRPNLTFSTLTVSNMSPEDSSIYLCSVVRQGADKKLFFGSGTQLSVL.

This CDR3 reads CASSPRPGNMNTEAFF. The CDR3 DNA follows: TGCGCCAGCAGCCCAAGGCCCGGGAACATGAACACTGAAGCTTTCTTT. The gene calls are TRBV4-1 and TRBJ1-1; D remains unclear. Germline CDR1 reads MGHRA; CDR2 reads YSYEKL. With 4 bases removed from V and 0 bases from J, the gap between germline ends came to 15 bases. CDR3 length equals 16 residues.